A single count supports the clone carrying this TCR beta chain. Antigen unknown. The data were obtained in a study of blood T cells in healthy people across ages. The study's findings and limits: Higher diversity and more naive CD4+ cells were features of long-lived donors, compared to aged donors.

The V gene end was trimmed by 7 bases and the J gene end by 6 bases; junction bases not matched to a gene: 8. Germline CDR1 reads SNHLY; CDR2 reads FYNNEI. The CDR3 loop spans 13 amino acids. Roughly 9.2 milliliters of peripheral blood were drawn from each donor into EDTA-treated tubes. Sample-barcoded 5' priming and a J-beta primer mix drove a second PCR of 7 to 11 cycles. TCRdb passed the 5' RACE reads through MiXCR, listing each CDR3 protein once. Of fewer than 950,000 distinct CDR3 sequences listed, 30% to 45% are singletons. The chain carries TRBV2 and TRBJ2-7; 8 nucleotides align to TRBD2. The material sequenced was blood. The source of this sequence is a man aged 18 to 29 in good health. For the CDR3, the DNA is TGTGCCAGCACGAGAGCGGCGGGGGGCGAGCAGTACTTC. As protein: CASTRAAGGEQYF.